This TCR beta chain is drawn from a study of vaccination effects on CD4 cells after COVID-19. The junction had 8 bases not matched to a gene; V was cut back by 5 bases and J by 1 base. Germline CDR1 is MNHEY and CDR2 is SMNVEV (reference sequence). The CDR3 spans 16 residues. Assay: immunoSEQ multiplex PCR; the TCRdb copy retains only in-frame clones and omits some. The sample lists approximately 37,000 clones, 82% occurring once. Researchers isolated CD4+ T cells once ten to eleven days of culture had elapsed. This clone was seen more than once but under ten times. Its antigen remains unknown. This rearrangement joins TRBV27 to TRBJ2-3; TRBD1 matches at 8 bases. The sequence came from a human donor who received a COVID-19 vaccine. The material was CD4+ T cells from PBMCs cultured without peptide, obtained before COVID-19 vaccination. CDR3 loop: CASSVRGLQGTDTQYF. The CDR3 nucleotides read TGTGCCAGCAGTGTCAGGGGGCTCCAAGGCACAGATACGCAGTATTTT.